This T cell receptor (beta chain) was obtained from a study of type 1 regulatory T cells. Background on the study: An in vitro protocol generated T-allo10, a Tr1-enriched, alloantigen-specific CD4 T cell product.

Study results and caveats: Tr1 cells had a more restricted TCR repertoire than non-Tr1 cells.

On this clonotype: Its matching antigen is unknown.

The CDR3 loop spans 14 amino acids. V lost 5 bases and J lost 0, with 8 bases in between. CDR1 is SGHTA, CDR2 FQGTGA, per germline. From the reads, TCRdb called clonotypes with MiXCR, one entry per CDR3 protein. The data show 55,000 to 65,000 distinct CDR3 sequences, over 50% seen once. The gene calls are TRBV7-3 and TRBJ2-1; D call uncertain. The sequence was obtained from a human donor in good health. Sequenced input: cultured non-Tr1 T cells, either the whole culture or a sorted T cell fraction (not recorded which). CDR3 in amino acids: CASSGPSSYNEQFF. The CDR3 nucleotides read TGTGCCAGCAGCGGCCCGAGCTCCTACAATGAGCAGTTCTTC.